This entry lists 10 T cell receptor beta chains sequenced from one sample in a study of blood T cell repertoires in COVID-19. Clones were read by immunoSEQ multiplex PCR, and TCRdb kept only the in-frame ones, dropping some. There are over 95,000 clones in the sample; around 85% occur only once, and 15% to 20% lies in the top ten. The specimen was peripheral blood. The receptors come from an older woman with acute or convalescent COVID-19.

CDR3 protein: CSVGGGSSNTEAFF. The CDR3, as DNA: TGCAGCGTTGGGGGGGGGTCTTCGAACACTGAAGCTTTCTTT. This chain links TRBV29-1 with TRBJ1-1; a possible D gene is TRBD1 (5 bases). V shed 4 bases and J shed 1 base, with 13 bases lying between them. Germline V gene data show CDR1 as SQVTM and CDR2 as ANQGSEA. CDR3 length: 14 residues. Looking up the rest from reference TRBV29-1 and TRBJ1-1 gives the full variable domain: SAVISQKPSRDICQRGTSLTIQCQVDSQVTMMFWYRQQPGQSLTLIATANQGSEATYESGFVIDKFPISRPNLTFSTLTVSNMSPEDSSIYLCSVGGGSSNTEAFFGQGTRLTVV.

The chain couples TRBV7-9 to TRBJ2-1; D uncertain. The germline CDR1 and CDR2 sequences are SEHNR and FQNEAQ (reference sequence). V lost 3 bases and J 5 bases, leaving 2 bases between the germline ends. CDR3 length: 11 amino acids. The CDR3 DNA reads as TGTGCCAGCAGCTTCGACAATGAGCAGTTCTTC. Encoded protein: CASSFDNEQFF.

The CDR3 DNA reads TGCGCCAGCAGCCCGGGGGCAGGGGGTTATAGCTATGGCTACACCTTC. It encodes CASSPGAGGYSYGYTF. The chain is built from TRBV5-1 and TRBJ1-2; TRBD1 agrees at 7 bases. Unmatched junction bases numbered 13, after V lost 4 bases and J lost 4 bases. CDR3 length equals 16 residues. Germline CDR1 reads SGHRS; CDR2 reads YFSETQ.

The CDR3 DNA follows: TGTGCCAGCAGCGGACAGCGGACCTATAGCAATCAGCCCCAGCATTTT. Translation gives CASSGQRTYSNQPQHF. J is TRBJ1-5 and V is TRBV28; maybe TRBD1 (6 bases). The V gene's germline CDR1 is MDHEN and CDR2 SYDVKM. This CDR3 comprises 16 residues. The V end was cut by 6 bases, the J end by 0 bases, with 15 bases between.

The genes are TRBV4-3 and TRBJ1-2, with D possibly TRBD1 on 5 matching bases. Germline V gene data show CDR1 as LGHNA and CDR2 as YSLEER. The CDR3 length is 14 residues. Trimming shortened V by 6 bases and J by 0 bases, and 11 bases separated the two germline ends. The CDR3 reads CASSPGPSNYGYTF. For the CDR3, the DNA is TGCGCCAGCAGTCCAGGGCCCTCTAACTATGGCTACACCTTC.

This chain uses TRBV7-6 with TRBJ1-2, with D possibly TRBD1 on 5 matching bases. CDR3 size: 13 residues. Germline CDR1 is SGHVS and CDR2 is FNYEAQ. Deletions cut 4 bases from V and 3 bases from J, with 9 bases between. The CDR3 DNA reads as TGTGCCAGCAGCTCCCTGACAGACTATGGCTACACCTTC. This gives the protein CASSSLTDYGYTF.

This clone came up a few times. The chain carries TRBV5-4 and TRBJ2-5, with 7 bases that match TRBD1. The V gene end was trimmed by 6 bases and the J gene end by 5 bases; junction bases not matched to a gene: 10. The CDR3 totals 14 residues. Germline lookup yields CDR1 SGHNT and CDR2 YYREEE (reference sequence). CDR3 loop: CASTSGTALETQYF. DNA of the CDR3: TGTGCCAGCACCTCCGGGACAGCGTTGGAGACCCAGTACTTC.

This rearrangement joins TRBV5-1 to TRBJ2-5; D is possibly TRBD1 (5 bases). V dropped 2 bases and J dropped 4 bases, with 12 bases sitting between them. This CDR3 spans 14 amino acids. Per germline, CDR1 SGHRS and CDR2 YFSETQ. The CDR3, as DNA: TGCGCCAGCAGCTTTAACAATAGGGGAGAGACCCAGTACTTC. Protein product: CASSFNNRGETQYF.

The chain recombines TRBV5-1 with TRBJ2-5; 10 nucleotides line up with TRBD1. There are 15 residues in the CDR3. CDR1 is SGHRS and CDR2 is YFSETQ in the germline V gene. Trimming took 0 bases from V and 4 from J; bases not matched to a gene: 3. DNA for the CDR3: TGCGCCAGCAGCTTGGGACAGGGGGCGGGAGAGACCCAGTACTTC. Translated: CASSLGQGAGETQYF.

The genes are TRBV28 and TRBJ1-6, with 10 nucleotides matching TRBD1. J gave up 9 bases and V 7 bases, and 6 bases lay outside the gene matches. CDR3 length equals 14 residues. Per germline, CDR1 MDHEN and CDR2 SYDVKM. The CDR3 loop reads CASKMRTGGSPLHF. CDR3 sequence (DNA): TGTGCCAGCAAAATGAGGACAGGGGGTTCACCCCTCCACTTT.